A single sample gave rise to the 6 T cell receptor beta chains below, sequenced in a study of cytomegalovirus exposure and HLA in healthy donors. PCR amplification relied on 60 Vbeta primers (plus 13 Jbeta primers). The repertoire was sequenced with immunoSEQ multiplex PCR; TCRdb's copy has only in-frame clones and lacks some. The sample has 65,000 to 85,000 clones; around 73% are singletons. Sequenced sample: PBMCs. These receptors originate from a woman in her forties in good health and CMV-seropositive.

V and J are TRBV20-1 and TRBJ2-5; no reliable D call. V was cut by 7 bases and J by 5 bases, with 11 bases left in between. CDR1 and CDR2 (germline): DFQATT, SNEGSKA (reference sequence). This CDR3 has 11 amino acids. The CDR3 DNA follows: TGCAGTGTTCGCCTCCGGGAGACCCAGTACTTC. Its protein product is CSVRLRETQYF.

This rearrangement joins TRBV7-9 to TRBJ2-5; possibly TRBD1 for D (5 bases). The CDR3 sequence is 14 residues long. Germline lookup yields CDR1 SEHNR and CDR2 FQNEAQ (reference sequence). Trimming shortened V by 2 bases and J by 5 bases, and 12 bases separated the two germline ends. The CDR3 region has the DNA TGTGCCAGCAGCTTATTGAGGACAATGGAGACCCAGTACTTC. Its protein is CASSLLRTMETQYF.

This chain connects TRBV5-3 to TRBJ1-3; no clear D. TRBV5-3 is identified as an open reading frame with a role that is uncertain. The CDR3 is made up of 8 amino acids. Trimming took off 8 bases at V and 9 bases at J, with 3 bases between the two ends. The CDR3 region is CARRTIYF. The DNA of the CDR3 is TGTGCCAGGCGCACCATATATTTT.

This chain joins TRBV6-1 and TRBJ1-2, with D perhaps matching TRBD1 (6 bases). V lost 6 bases and J lost 8, with 16 bases in between. The V gene's germline CDR1 is MNHNS and CDR2 SASEGT. The CDR3 has 13 amino acids. The CDR3 here is CASRLQGSRGYTF. CDR3 bases: TGTGCCAGCAGACTTCAGGGGTCGAGGGGCTACACCTTC.

This chain connects TRBV7-8 to TRBJ2-3, with TRBD1 matching over 8 bases. J was trimmed by 3 bases and V by 5 bases; bases with no gene match: 13. The germline V gene has CDR1 SGHVS and CDR2 FQNEAQ. The CDR3 covers 17 residues. The chain's CDR3 is CASSVTSQGAGTDTQYF. The CDR3 DNA sequence: TGTGCCAGCAGCGTAACCAGTCAGGGGGCAGGGACAGATACGCAGTATTTT.

This clone was seen a single time. No conserved phenylalanine or tryptophan is present at the end of the CDR3, so a read error is the likely explanation. Because the CDR3's place on the DNA is in doubt, the DNA is left out and the CDR3 is given as listed by TCRdb. This rearrangement joins TRBV25-1 to TRBJ1-4; TRBD1, the table's D call, lacks a check against the DNA. Per the germline V gene, CDR1 is MGHDK and CDR2 is SYGVNS. The CDR3 spans 8 residues, counting both ends. The CDR3 reads CASSEDSL.